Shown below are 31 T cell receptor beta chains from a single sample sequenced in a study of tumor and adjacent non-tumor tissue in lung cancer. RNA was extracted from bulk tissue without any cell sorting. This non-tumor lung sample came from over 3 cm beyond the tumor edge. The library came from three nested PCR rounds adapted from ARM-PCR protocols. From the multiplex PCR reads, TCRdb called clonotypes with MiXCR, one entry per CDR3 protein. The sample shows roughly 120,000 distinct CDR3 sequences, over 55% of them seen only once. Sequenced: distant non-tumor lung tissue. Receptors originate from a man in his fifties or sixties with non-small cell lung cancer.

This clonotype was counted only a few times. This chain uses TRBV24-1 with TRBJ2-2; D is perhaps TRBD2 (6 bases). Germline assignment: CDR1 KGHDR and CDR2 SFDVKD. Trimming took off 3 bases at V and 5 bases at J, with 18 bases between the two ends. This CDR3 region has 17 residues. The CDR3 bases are TGTGCCACCAGTGATCCAGGTGCGGGGCGTCGGACCGGGGAGCTGTTTTTT. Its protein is CATSDPGAGRRTGELFF.

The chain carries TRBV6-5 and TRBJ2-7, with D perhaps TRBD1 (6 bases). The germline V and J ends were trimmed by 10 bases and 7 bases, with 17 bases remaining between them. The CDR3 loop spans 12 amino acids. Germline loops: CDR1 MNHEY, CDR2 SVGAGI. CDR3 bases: TGTGCCACCACAGGGTACGTCTATGAGCAGTACTTC. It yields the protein CATTGYVYEQYF.

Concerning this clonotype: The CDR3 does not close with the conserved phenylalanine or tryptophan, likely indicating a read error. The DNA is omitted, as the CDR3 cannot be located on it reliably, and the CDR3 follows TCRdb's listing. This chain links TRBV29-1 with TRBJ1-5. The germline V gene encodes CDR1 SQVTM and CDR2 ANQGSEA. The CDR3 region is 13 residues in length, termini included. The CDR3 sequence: CSVEEARGGPRHY.

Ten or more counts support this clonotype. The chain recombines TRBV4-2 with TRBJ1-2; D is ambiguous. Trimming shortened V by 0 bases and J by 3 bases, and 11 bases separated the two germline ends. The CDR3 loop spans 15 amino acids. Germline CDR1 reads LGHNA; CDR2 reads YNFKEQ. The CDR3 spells CASSQDGRTDYGYTF. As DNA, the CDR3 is TGTGCCAGCAGCCAAGATGGCAGGACTGACTATGGCTACACCTTC.

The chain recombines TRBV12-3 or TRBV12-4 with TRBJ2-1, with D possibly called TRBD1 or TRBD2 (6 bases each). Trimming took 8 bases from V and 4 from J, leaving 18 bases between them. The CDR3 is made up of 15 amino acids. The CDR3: CASRSQGGRYNEQFF. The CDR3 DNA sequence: TGTGCCAGCCGCTCACAAGGGGGGCGGTACAATGAGCAGTTCTTC.

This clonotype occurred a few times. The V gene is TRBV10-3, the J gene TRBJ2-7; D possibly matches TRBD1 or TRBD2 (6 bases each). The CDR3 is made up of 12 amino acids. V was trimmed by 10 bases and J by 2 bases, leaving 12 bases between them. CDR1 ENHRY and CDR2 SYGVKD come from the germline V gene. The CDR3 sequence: CASGDTPYEQYF. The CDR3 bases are TGTGCCAGCGGGGACACCCCCTACGAGCAGTACTTC.

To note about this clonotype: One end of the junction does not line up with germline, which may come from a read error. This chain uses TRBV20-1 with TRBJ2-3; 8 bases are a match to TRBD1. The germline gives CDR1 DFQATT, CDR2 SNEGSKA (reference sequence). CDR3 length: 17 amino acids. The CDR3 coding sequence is TGCAGTGCCCCCGTTGGAGCGACAGGGGACCACCCAGATACGCAGTACTTT. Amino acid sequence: CSAPVGATGDHPDTQYF.

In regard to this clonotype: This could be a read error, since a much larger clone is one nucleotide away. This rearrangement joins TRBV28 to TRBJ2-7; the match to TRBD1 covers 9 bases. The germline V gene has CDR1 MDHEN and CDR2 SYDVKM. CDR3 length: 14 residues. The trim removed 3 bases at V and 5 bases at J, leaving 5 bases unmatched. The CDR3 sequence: CASSLGTGINEQYF. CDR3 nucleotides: TGTGCCAGCAGTTTGGGGACAGGGATCAACGAGCAGTACTTC.

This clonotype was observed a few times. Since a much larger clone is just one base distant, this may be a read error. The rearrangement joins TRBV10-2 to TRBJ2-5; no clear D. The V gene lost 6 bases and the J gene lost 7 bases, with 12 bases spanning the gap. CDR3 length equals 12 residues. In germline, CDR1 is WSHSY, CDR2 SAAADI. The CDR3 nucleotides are TGCGCCAGCAGCATGGTGTTTGGGACCCAGTACTTC. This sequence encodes CASSMVFGTQYF.

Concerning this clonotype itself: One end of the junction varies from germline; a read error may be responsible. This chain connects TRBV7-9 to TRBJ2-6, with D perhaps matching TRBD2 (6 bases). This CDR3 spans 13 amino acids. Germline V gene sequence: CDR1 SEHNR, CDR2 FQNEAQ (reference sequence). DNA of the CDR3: TGTGCCAGCGTGGACTATGGGGCCAACGTCCTAACTTTC. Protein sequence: CASVDYGANVLTF.

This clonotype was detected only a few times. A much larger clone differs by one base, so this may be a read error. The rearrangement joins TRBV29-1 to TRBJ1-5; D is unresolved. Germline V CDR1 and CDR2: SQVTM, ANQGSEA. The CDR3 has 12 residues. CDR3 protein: CNAMVGNQPQHF. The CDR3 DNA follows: TGCAACGCCATGGTGGGCAATCAGCCCCAGCATTTT.

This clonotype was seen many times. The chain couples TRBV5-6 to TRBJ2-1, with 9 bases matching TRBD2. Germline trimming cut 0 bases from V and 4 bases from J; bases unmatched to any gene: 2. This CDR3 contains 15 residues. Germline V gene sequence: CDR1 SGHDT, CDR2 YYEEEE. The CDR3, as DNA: TGTGCCAGCAGCTTGGGGCGGGGGGGATACAATGAGCAGTTCTTC. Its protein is CASSLGRGGYNEQFF.

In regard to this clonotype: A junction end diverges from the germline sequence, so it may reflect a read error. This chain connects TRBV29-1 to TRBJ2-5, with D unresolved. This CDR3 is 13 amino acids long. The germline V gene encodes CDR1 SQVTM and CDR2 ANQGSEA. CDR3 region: CIVDVGLGETQYF. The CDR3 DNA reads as TGCATCGTTGATGTGGGGTTAGGAGAGACCCAGTACTTC.

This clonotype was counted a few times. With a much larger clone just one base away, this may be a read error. The CDR3 bases are TGCGTCAGCAGCTTAAGGCAAGCTAATGAAAAACTGTTTTTT. It yields the protein CVSSLRQANEKLFF. The rearrangement joins TRBV5-1 to TRBJ1-4, with no clear D. This CDR3 is 14 amino acids long. Germline CDR1 reads SGHRS; CDR2 reads YFSETQ.

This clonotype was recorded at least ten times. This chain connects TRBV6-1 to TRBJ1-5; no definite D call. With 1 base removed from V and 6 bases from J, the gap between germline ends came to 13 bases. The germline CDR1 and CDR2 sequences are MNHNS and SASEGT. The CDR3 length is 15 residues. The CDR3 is CASSEVRHAGQPQHF. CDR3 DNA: TGTGCCAGCAGTGAAGTACGGCACGCGGGTCAGCCCCAGCATTTT.

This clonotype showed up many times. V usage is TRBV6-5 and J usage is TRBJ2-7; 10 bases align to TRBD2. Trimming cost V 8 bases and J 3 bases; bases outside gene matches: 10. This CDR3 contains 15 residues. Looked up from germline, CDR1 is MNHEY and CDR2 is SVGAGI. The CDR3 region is CASRVKRGGLYEQYF. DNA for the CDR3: TGTGCCAGCCGCGTCAAGCGGGGGGGCCTCTACGAGCAGTACTTC.

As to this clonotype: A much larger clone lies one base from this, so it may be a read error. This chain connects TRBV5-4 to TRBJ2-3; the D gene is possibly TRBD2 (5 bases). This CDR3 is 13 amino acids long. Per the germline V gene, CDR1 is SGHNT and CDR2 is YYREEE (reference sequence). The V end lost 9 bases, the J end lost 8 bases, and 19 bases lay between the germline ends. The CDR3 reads CANSKSLEGTQYF. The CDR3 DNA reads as TGTGCCAACAGTAAAAGCCTAGAGGGTACGCAGTATTTT.

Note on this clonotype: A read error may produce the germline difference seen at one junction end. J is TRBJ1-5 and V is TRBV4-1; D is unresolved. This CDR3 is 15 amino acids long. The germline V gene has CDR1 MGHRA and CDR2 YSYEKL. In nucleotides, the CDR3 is TGCGCCAGCAGCCAAGACAGCCTTAGCAATAAGCCCCAGCATTTT. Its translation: CASSQDSLSNKPQHF.

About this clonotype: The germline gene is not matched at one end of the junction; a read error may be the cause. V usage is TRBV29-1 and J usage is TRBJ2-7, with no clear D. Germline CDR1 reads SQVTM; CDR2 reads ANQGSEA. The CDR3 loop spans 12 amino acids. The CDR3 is CSVTASSYERYF. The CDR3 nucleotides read TGCAGTGTGACGGCGAGCTCCTACGAGCGGTACTTC.

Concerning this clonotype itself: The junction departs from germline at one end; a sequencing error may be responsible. The CDR3 DNA follows: TGTGACAGCAGTTACCTAGAGACCCAGTATTTC. Its protein is CDSSYLETQYF. The chain links TRBV6-2 or TRBV6-3 to TRBJ2-5; D ambiguous. The CDR3 spans 11 residues. The germline gives CDR1 MNHEY, CDR2 SVGEGT.

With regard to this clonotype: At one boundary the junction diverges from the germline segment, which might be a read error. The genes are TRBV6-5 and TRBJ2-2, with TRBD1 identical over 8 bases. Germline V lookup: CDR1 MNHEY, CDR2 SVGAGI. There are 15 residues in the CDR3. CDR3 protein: CASSPDRGSGGELSF. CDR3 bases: TGCGCCAGCAGTCCCGACAGGGGAAGCGGCGGGGAGCTGTCTTTT.

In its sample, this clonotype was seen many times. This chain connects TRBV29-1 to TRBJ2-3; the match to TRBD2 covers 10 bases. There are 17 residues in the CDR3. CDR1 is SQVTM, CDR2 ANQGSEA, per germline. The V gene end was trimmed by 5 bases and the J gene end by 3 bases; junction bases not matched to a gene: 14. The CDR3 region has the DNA TGCAGCGTTTCCGATAGCGGGGGGTTTCTAATAACAGATACGCAGTATTTT. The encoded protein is CSVSDSGGFLITDTQYF.

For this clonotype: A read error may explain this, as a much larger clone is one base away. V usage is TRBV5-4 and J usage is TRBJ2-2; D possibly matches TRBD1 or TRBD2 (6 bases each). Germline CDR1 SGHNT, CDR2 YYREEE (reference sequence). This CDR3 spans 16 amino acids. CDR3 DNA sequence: TGTGCCAGCAGCTGGGGGGCAGGTACGAACAACGGGGAGCTGTTTTTT. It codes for CASSWGAGTNNGELFF.

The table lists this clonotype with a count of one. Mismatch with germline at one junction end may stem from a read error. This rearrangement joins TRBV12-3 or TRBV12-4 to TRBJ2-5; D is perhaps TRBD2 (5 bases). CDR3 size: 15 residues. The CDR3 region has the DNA TGTGTCAGCAGTTTGTCTGGCGGGTACCAAGAGACCCAGTACTTC. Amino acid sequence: CVSSLSGGYQETQYF.

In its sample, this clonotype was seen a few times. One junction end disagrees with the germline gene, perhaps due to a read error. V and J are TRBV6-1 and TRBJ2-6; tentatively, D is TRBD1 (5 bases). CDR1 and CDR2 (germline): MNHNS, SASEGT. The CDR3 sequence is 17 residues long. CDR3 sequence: CASSELGQGSGANVLTF. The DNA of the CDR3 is TGTGCCAGCAGTGAATTAGGGCAGGGTTCTGGAGCCAACGTCCTGACTTTC.

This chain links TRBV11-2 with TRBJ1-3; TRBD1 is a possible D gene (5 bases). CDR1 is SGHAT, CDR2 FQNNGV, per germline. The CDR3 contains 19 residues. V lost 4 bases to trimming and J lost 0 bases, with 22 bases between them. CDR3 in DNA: TGTGCCAGCAGCTCACGCCCGGACACGGGAGCGTACTCTGGAAACACCATATATTTT. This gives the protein CASSSRPDTGAYSGNTIYF.

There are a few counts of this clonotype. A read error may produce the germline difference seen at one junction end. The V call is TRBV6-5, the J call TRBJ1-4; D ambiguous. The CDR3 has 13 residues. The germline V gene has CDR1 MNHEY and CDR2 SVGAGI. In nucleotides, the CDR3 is TGTGCCAGCAGGCGGTCCGTAATTGAAAAACTGCTTTTT. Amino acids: CASRRSVIEKLLF.

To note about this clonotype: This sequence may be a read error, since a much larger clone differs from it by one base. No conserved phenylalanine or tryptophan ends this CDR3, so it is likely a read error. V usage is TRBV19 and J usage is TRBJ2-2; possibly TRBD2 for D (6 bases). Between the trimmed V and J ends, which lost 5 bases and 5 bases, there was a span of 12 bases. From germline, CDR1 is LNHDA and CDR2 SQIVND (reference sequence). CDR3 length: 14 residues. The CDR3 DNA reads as TGTGCCAGTAGTTACCTAGGGAGGACCGGGGAGCTGTTTTAT. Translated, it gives CASSYLGRTGELFY.

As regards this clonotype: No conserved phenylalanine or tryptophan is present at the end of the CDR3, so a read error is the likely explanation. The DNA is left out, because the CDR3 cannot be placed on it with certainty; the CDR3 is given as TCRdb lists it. The CDR3: CASSQNSNQPQHS. The rearrangement joins TRBV6-6 to TRBJ1-5. Both ends counted, the CDR3 spans 13 residues. The V gene's germline CDR1 is MNHNY and CDR2 SVGAGI (reference sequence).

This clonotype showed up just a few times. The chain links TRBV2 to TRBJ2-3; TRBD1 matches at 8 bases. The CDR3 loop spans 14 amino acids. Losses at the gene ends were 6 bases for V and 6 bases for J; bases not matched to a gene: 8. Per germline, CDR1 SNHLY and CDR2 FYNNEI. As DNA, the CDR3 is TGTGCCAGCAGGAGGGACAGGACGGATGATACGCAGTATTTT. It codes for CASRRDRTDDTQYF.

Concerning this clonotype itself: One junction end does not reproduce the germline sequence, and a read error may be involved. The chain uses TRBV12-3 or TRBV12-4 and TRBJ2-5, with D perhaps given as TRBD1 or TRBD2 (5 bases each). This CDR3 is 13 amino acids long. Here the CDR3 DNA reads TGTGCCAACAGTTCCCGGGGCCTGGAGGCCCAGTACTTC. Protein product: CANSSRGLEAQYF.